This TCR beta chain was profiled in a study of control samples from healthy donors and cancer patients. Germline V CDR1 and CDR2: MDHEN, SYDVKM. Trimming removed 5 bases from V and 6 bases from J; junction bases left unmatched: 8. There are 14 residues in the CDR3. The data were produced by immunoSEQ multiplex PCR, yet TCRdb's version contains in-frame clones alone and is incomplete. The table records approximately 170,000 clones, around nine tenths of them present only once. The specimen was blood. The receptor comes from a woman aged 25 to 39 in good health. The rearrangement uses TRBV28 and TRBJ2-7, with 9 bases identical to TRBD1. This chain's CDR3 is CASSPPGQGSEQYF. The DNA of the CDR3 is TGTGCCAGCAGTCCCCCCGGACAGGGGAGCGAGCAGTACTTC.